The 30 T cell receptor beta chains listed next were all sequenced from one sample in a study of blood T cell repertoires in COVID-19. The table came from immunoSEQ multiplex PCR; TCRdb's copy has only in-frame clones and leaves some out. The data contain 120,000 to 150,000 clones, almost 85% of them singletons. Material for sequencing was PBMCs or T cells enriched from blood (not recorded which). The receptors derive from a woman in her fifties or sixties with acute COVID-19.

The V and J genes are TRBV5-1 and TRBJ2-2; D ambiguous. Trimming took off 0 bases at V and 2 bases at J, with 5 bases between the two ends. Germline V CDR1 and CDR2: SGHRS, YFSETQ. CDR3 size: 14 residues. The CDR3 DNA reads as TGCGCCAGCAGCTTGGCTTCTAACACCGGGGAGCTGTTTTTT. Translating gives CASSLASNTGELFF.

V and J are TRBV29-1 and TRBJ2-2; weak D call: TRBD2 (6 bases). The CDR3 has 14 amino acids. Germline CDR1 is SQVTM and CDR2 is ANQGSEA. V dropped 5 bases and J dropped 3 bases, with 13 bases sitting between them. The CDR3 reads CSVRTGVDTGELFF. The CDR3 nucleotides are TGCAGCGTTCGGACGGGAGTTGACACCGGGGAGCTGTTTTTT.

This clone rates as medium-sized. The sample holds other DNA sequences that translate to the same CDR3. The chain combines TRBV12-3 or TRBV12-4 with TRBJ1-2; TRBD1 might be the D (5 bases). The CDR3 is 13 residues long. Trimming shortened V by 3 bases and J by 2 bases, and 7 bases separated the two germline ends. As DNA, the CDR3 is TGTGCCAGCAGTTTGCAGGGCAACTATGGCTACACCTTC. It specifies CASSLQGNYGYTF.

The chain employs TRBV19 and TRBJ2-2, with a weak D call TRBD1 (5 bases). In germline, CDR1 is LNHDA, CDR2 SQIVND (reference sequence). V shed 7 bases and J shed 1 base, with 16 bases lying between them. The length of the CDR3 is 16 residues. CDR3 nucleotides: TGTGCCAGTATGGGGCGACTTTGGGGGAACACCGGGGAGCTGTTTTTT. It specifies CASMGRLWGNTGELFF. The whole variable domain, remainder taken from reference TRBV19 and TRBJ2-2, is DGGITQSPKYLFRKEGQNVTLSCEQNLNHDAMYWYRQDPGQGLRLIYYSQIVNDFQKGDIAEGYSVSREKKESFPLTVTSAQKNPTAFYLCASMGRLWGNTGELFFGEGSRLTVL.

The chain recombines TRBV9 with TRBJ2-5, with TRBD1 matching over 12 bases. Germline CDR1 and CDR2: SGDLS and YYNGEE. CDR3 length: 17 amino acids. Trimming took 0 bases from V and 5 from J; bases not matched to a gene: 8. The CDR3 DNA reads TGTGCCAGCAGCGTAGGGTCCTGGGGGACAGGGGGCGAGACCCAGTACTTC. It translates to CASSVGSWGTGGETQYF. The full variable domain, its missing parts supplied by reference TRBV9 and TRBJ2-5, is DSGVTQTPKHLITATGQRVTLRCSPRSGDLSVYWYQQSLDQGLQFLIQYYNGEERAKGNILERFSAQQFPDLHSELNLSSLELGDSALYFCASSVGSWGTGGETQYFGPGTRLLVL.

The gene calls are TRBV19 and TRBJ1-4; weak D call: TRBD1 (6 bases). The CDR3 sequence is 15 residues long. Per germline, CDR1 LNHDA and CDR2 SQIVND (reference sequence). Trimming removed 4 bases at V and 6 bases at J, with 15 bases between. The CDR3 bases are TGTGCCAGTAGTACTAAGGACAGACGGGATGAAAAACTGTTTTTT. The encoded protein is CASSTKDRRDEKLFF.

The DNA of the CDR3 is TGTGCCAGCAGCGAAAGCGTTAGCACAGATACGCAGTATTTT. Translating it yields CASSESVSTDTQYF. The chain has TRBV5-4 and TRBJ2-3; D unresolved. This CDR3 has 14 residues. Germline V gives CDR1 SGHNT, CDR2 YYREEE (reference sequence). V lost 4 bases to trimming and J lost 0 bases, with 9 bases between them.

The chain combines TRBV4-2 with TRBJ1-2, with D uncertain. The length of the CDR3 is 15 residues. Germline loops: CDR1 LGHNA, CDR2 YNFKEQ. The V and J ends lost 1 base and 2 bases respectively, with 11 bases between them. DNA of the CDR3: TGTGCCAGCAGCCAAGTGAACGTACAGAACTATGGCTACACCTTC. Its translation is CASSQVNVQNYGYTF.

The V call is TRBV3-1 (or the pseudogene TRBV3-2), the J call TRBJ1-5; TRBD1 agrees at 9 bases. Germline CDR1 LGHDT, CDR2 YNNKEL (reference sequence). Unmatched junction bases numbered 11, after V lost 5 bases and J lost 3 bases. There are 17 residues in the CDR3. CDR3 sequence reads: CASSRTLGQGDNQPQHF. The CDR3 nucleotides are TGTGCCAGCAGCAGAACGTTGGGACAGGGTGACAATCAGCCCCAGCATTTT.

This chain connects TRBV19 to TRBJ2-5, with no clear D. There are 12 residues in the CDR3. The V end was cut by 6 bases, the J end by 4 bases, with 9 bases between. CDR1 is LNHDA and CDR2 is SQIVND in the germline V gene (reference sequence). CDR3 DNA sequence: TGTGCCAGTAGCCCCCTAGGAGAGACCCAGTACTTC. It translates to CASSPLGETQYF.

This chain links TRBV14 with TRBJ2-3, with 8 bases that match TRBD1. The length of the CDR3 is 17 residues. Germline loops: CDR1 SGHDN, CDR2 FVKESK. V dropped 4 bases and J dropped 0; count of bases not matched to a gene: 9. The DNA of the CDR3 is TGTGCCAGCAGCCGGGAGACAGGGGCCCGAAGCACAGATACGCAGTATTTT. Its translation is CASSRETGARSTDTQYF.

The CDR3 bases are TGCGCCAGCGGATCCTCCGCGGGGAACCATCAAGAGACCCAGTACTTC. Amino acids: CASGSSAGNHQETQYF. The chain couples TRBV5-1 to TRBJ2-5, with a weak D call TRBD2 (6 bases). CDR3 length: 16 residues. Trimming left V 7 bases short and J 2 bases short, with 21 bases between. Germline CDR1 SGHRS, CDR2 YFSETQ.

The chain combines TRBV6-2 or TRBV6-3 with TRBJ2-7; 13 bases agree with TRBD2. This CDR3 is 16 amino acids long. Germline lookup yields CDR1 MNHEY and CDR2 SVGEGT. V shed 5 bases and J 6 bases; nucleotides not matched to a gene: 10. CDR3 region: CASSQGTSGIWVEQYF. DNA for the CDR3: TGTGCCAGCAGTCAGGGGACTAGCGGGATATGGGTCGAGCAGTACTTC.

The chain couples TRBV19 to TRBJ2-1; 8 bases map to TRBD2. J gave up 8 bases and V 4 bases, and 7 bases lay outside the gene matches. The germline V gene encodes CDR1 LNHDA and CDR2 SQIVND (reference sequence). CDR3 length: 14 residues. The CDR3, as DNA: TGTGCCAGTAGTACCAGCGGGAGTTCCTATGAGCAGTTCTTC. Its translation is CASSTSGSSYEQFF.

The V gene is TRBV2, the J gene TRBJ1-4, with TRBD1 as a possible D gene (6 bases). The CDR3 totals 14 residues. V was pared by 8 bases and J by 5 bases, with 15 bases between. Germline CDR1 is SNHLY and CDR2 is FYNNEI. The CDR3: CASSQDSNNEKLFF. For the CDR3, the DNA is TGTGCCAGCTCCCAGGACAGCAACAATGAAAAACTGTTTTTT. Combining the CDR3 with reference TRBV2 and TRBJ1-4 gives the whole variable domain EPEVTQTPSHQVTQMGQEVILRCVPISNHLYFYWYRQILGQKVEFLVSFYNNEISEKSEIFDDQFSVERPDGSNFTLKIRSTKLEDSAMYFCASSQDSNNEKLFFGSGTQLSVL.

The V and J genes are TRBV18 and TRBJ2-2, with TRBD1 matching 7 bases. J lost 6 bases, V lost 0 bases, and 7 bases had no gene match. This CDR3 comprises 16 residues. Per germline, CDR1 KGHSH and CDR2 LQKENI. The CDR3 DNA is TGTGCCAGCTCACCACCGACGACAGGGAAACCCGGGGAGCTGTTTTTT. Its translation is CASSPPTTGKPGELFF.

The chain is built from TRBV29-1 and TRBJ1-2; a weak D match, TRBD1 (6 bases). V was trimmed by 7 bases and J by 8 bases, leaving 17 bases between them. The CDR3 extends over 12 amino acids. Germline CDR1 is SQVTM and CDR2 is ANQGSEA. The CDR3 reads CSAPRGGEGYTF. The CDR3 DNA follows: TGCAGCGCCCCCCGGGGGGGCGAAGGCTACACCTTC.

J is TRBJ2-3 and V is TRBV27, with D possibly TRBD1 on 6 matching bases. This CDR3 has 14 amino acids. Germline V gene data show CDR1 as MNHEY and CDR2 as SMNVEV (reference sequence). The V end was cut by 3 bases, the J end by 5 bases, with 12 bases between. CDR3 amino acids: CASSLNRAGDTQYF. In nucleotides, the CDR3 is TGTGCCAGCAGTTTGAACAGGGCTGGAGATACGCAGTATTTT.

The chain uses TRBV30 and TRBJ1-5; a weak D match, TRBD1 (5 bases). The CDR3 consists of 14 residues. The V gene lost 0 bases and the J gene lost 9 bases, with 15 bases spanning the gap. Germline values: CDR1 GTSNPN, CDR2 SVGIG (reference sequence). The CDR3 spells CAWSVGQRRGPQHF. The CDR3 nucleotides read TGTGCCTGGAGTGTAGGACAACGGAGGGGGCCCCAGCATTTT.

V is TRBV11-3 and J is TRBJ2-1; D is unclear. The V end lost 8 bases, the J end lost 3 bases, and 17 bases lay between the germline ends. The CDR3 length is 15 residues. Germline CDR1 SGHNT, CDR2 YENEEA. CDR3 sequence (DNA): TGTGCCAGCGAGCCTCGACAAGGTATCTACAATGAGCAGTTCTTC. Amino acid sequence: CASEPRQGIYNEQFF.

V usage is TRBV15 and J usage is TRBJ2-1, with 12 bases that match TRBD2. CDR3 length equals 15 residues. The J segment lost 4 bases and the V segment lost 5 bases, leaving 3 bases of the junction unmatched. Germline CDR1 and CDR2: LNHNV and YYDKDF (reference sequence). The CDR3 nucleotides are TGTGCCACCAGCTCACTAGCGGGAGGTTACAATGAGCAGTTCTTC. It is translated as CATSSLAGGYNEQFF.

The V call is TRBV28, the J call TRBJ2-7; D possibly corresponds to TRBD2 (5 bases). In germline, CDR1 is MDHEN, CDR2 SYDVKM. V shed 5 bases and J shed 0 bases, with 17 bases lying between them. CDR3 length: 16 amino acids. CDR3: CASSPIPNGISYEQYF. For the CDR3, the DNA is TGTGCCAGCAGTCCCATTCCCAACGGGATCTCCTACGAGCAGTACTTC.

This clone was seen only once. The chain recombines TRBV3-1 (or the pseudogene TRBV3-2) with TRBJ2-5; D is unresolved. CDR3 length: 13 residues. V dropped 6 bases and J dropped 1 base, with 9 bases sitting between them. Germline CDR1 reads LGHDT; CDR2 reads YNNKEL (reference sequence). CDR3 sequence (DNA): TGTGCCAGCAGTGCTATGAGCCAAGAGACCCAGTACTTC. Translating it yields CASSAMSQETQYF.

This clone showed up just a few times. V usage is TRBV7-8 and J usage is TRBJ2-1, with TRBD2 identical over 10 bases. V lost 1 base, J lost 2 bases, and 2 bases stayed unmatched. CDR3 length: 16 amino acids. CDR1 is SGHVS and CDR2 is FQNEAQ in the germline V gene. CDR3 in DNA: TGTGCCAGCAGCTTAGGGACTAGCGGTACCTACAATGAGCAGTTCTTC. Amino acids: CASSLGTSGTYNEQFF. Supplemented by reference TRBV7-8 and TRBJ2-1, the full variable domain reads GAGVSQSPRYKVAKRGQDVALRCDPISGHVSLFWYQQALGQGPEFLTYFQNEAQLDKSGLPSDRFFAERPEGSVSTLKIQRTQQEDSAVYLCASSLGTSGTYNEQFFGPGTRLTVL.

V is TRBV10-3 and J is TRBJ1-2; D gene ambiguous. V shed 10 bases and J shed 2 bases, with 17 bases lying between them. The CDR3 runs 14 residues. Germline assignment: CDR1 ENHRY and CDR2 SYGVKD. CDR3 sequence reads: CASRARGLNYGYTF. Here the CDR3 DNA reads TGTGCCAGTCGGGCCAGAGGGCTGAACTATGGCTACACCTTC.

This clone was counted a single time. The CDR3 loop is CASSQRLAVTGELFF. The CDR3 bases are TGTGCCAGCAGCCAAAGACTAGCGGTCACCGGGGAGCTGTTTTTT. The chain couples TRBV3-1 (or the pseudogene TRBV3-2) to TRBJ2-2; the match to TRBD2 covers 9 bases. The length of the CDR3 is 15 residues. Germline V gives CDR1 LGHDT, CDR2 YNNKEL (reference sequence). The J segment lost 4 bases and the V segment lost 2 bases, leaving 2 bases of the junction unmatched.

This chain links TRBV7-3 with TRBJ2-3; tentative D call: TRBD2 (5 bases). The CDR3 has 15 residues. The germline CDR1 and CDR2 sequences are SGHTA and FQGTGA. V shed 5 bases and J shed 1 base, with 13 bases lying between them. The CDR3 sequence is CASSRPDGGTDTQYF. The CDR3 nucleotides read TGTGCCAGCAGCCGCCCGGACGGGGGCACAGATACGCAGTATTTT.

CDR3 region: CASSIPQVDSGANVLTF. The CDR3 DNA is TGTGCCAGTAGTATCCCCCAGGTTGACTCTGGGGCCAACGTCCTGACTTTC. This sequence joins TRBV19 and TRBJ2-6, with no clear D. From germline, CDR1 is LNHDA and CDR2 SQIVND (reference sequence). The CDR3 runs 17 residues. V was shortened by 3 bases and J by 0 bases, with 12 bases between the two germline ends.

CDR3 residues: CASSDPPSGSGFF. Written as DNA, the CDR3 is TGTGCCAGCAGCGACCCCCCTAGCGGTAGTGGGTTCTTC. The J gene is TRBJ2-1, the V gene TRBV5-8; 7 positions match TRBD2. V gave up 4 bases and J gave up 15 bases; unmatched junction bases: 13. This CDR3 contains 13 residues. Germline CDR1 is SGHTS and CDR2 is YDEGEE.

V and J are TRBV12-3 or TRBV12-4 and TRBJ2-7, with D possibly being TRBD1 (6 bases). This CDR3 has 12 residues. V lost 1 base and J lost 11, with 12 bases in between. This CDR3 reads CASSLGGGSKYF. CDR3 bases: TGTGCCAGCAGTTTAGGTGGGGGCAGTAAGTACTTC.